The clone carrying this T cell receptor beta chain was seen more than once but under ten times. The CDR3 contains 13 residues. The germline V gene encodes CDR1 SGHVS and CDR2 FQNEAQ. The ends lost 6 bases at V and 6 bases at J; junction bases unmatched: 8. TCRdb ran MiXCR on the RT-PCR reads and lists one entry per CDR3 protein. This table has a few hundred thousand distinct CDR3 sequences, approximately 11% appearing once. The sample is drawn from a study of response to subunit inactivated influenza vaccine. This clonotype was obtained from a man between 45 and 60 years old who received an inactivated influenza vaccine. The V and J genes are TRBV7-8 and TRBJ2-7, with 7 bases identical to TRBD1. Sequenced material: PBMCs from blood, taken more than 35 days after vaccination. The CDR3 sequence: CASRRRQGSEQYF. DNA of the CDR3: TGTGCCAGCAGACGTCGACAGGGATCCGAGCAGTACTTC.